This T cell receptor beta chain comes out of a study of blood T cells in healthy people across ages. The second PCR ran about 6 to 12 cycles with a sample-barcoded 5' primer and J-beta primers. TCRdb itself ran the 5' RACE reads through MiXCR, one entry per CDR3 protein. The data show about a million distinct CDR3 sequences, roughly two fifths seen once. Study-level findings and limits: Both naive CD4+ cell counts and diversity were greater in long-lived donors than in aged donors.

Concerning this clonotype: The target antigen is unknown.

J was trimmed by 5 bases and V by 4 bases; bases with no gene match: 9. There are 16 residues in the CDR3. The germline V gene has CDR1 SGDLS and CDR2 YYNGEE. This sequence originates from a man aged 18 to 35 in good health. Sequenced material: blood. The chain carries TRBV9 and TRBJ1-5, with TRBD1 matching 10 bases. This CDR3 is CASSLSGQGRDQPQHF. The CDR3 DNA reads as TGTGCCAGCAGCTTATCGGGACAGGGGCGTGATCAGCCCCAGCATTTT.